Each of the 20 T cell receptor beta chains below was sequenced from the same sample in a study of blood T cell repertoires in COVID-19. The protocol was immunoSEQ multiplex PCR, while the TCRdb copy is restricted to in-frame clones and leaves out a portion. Among about 230,000 clones, over 80% were seen once, and the ten largest hold roughly 27%. Sequencing was carried out using peripheral blood. The receptors here all came from a man in his forties with acute or convalescent COVID-19.

The V gene is TRBV6-2 or TRBV6-3, the J gene TRBJ2-1, with D possibly TRBD2 on 5 matching bases. The CDR3 covers 18 residues. Germline V gives CDR1 MNHEY, CDR2 SVGEGT. Deletions cut 2 bases from V and 0 bases from J, with 17 bases between. CDR3 sequence reads: CASSYPTRRVISYNEQFF. CDR3 bases: TGTGCCAGCAGTTACCCGACGAGGCGGGTCATCTCCTACAATGAGCAGTTCTTC.

J is TRBJ2-5 and V is TRBV5-6; D call uncertain. Between the trimmed V and J ends, which lost 4 bases and 0 bases, there was a span of 4 bases. Looked up from germline, CDR1 is SGHDT and CDR2 is YYEEEE. The CDR3 runs to 12 residues. CDR3 loop: CASSPYQETQYF. The CDR3, as DNA: TGTGCCAGCAGCCCGTACCAAGAGACCCAGTACTTC.

The chain recombines TRBV25-1 with TRBJ2-7, with a tentative D call TRBD1 (5 bases). CDR1 and CDR2 (germline): MGHDK, SYGVNS. The CDR3 is made up of 18 amino acids. Trimming stripped 3 bases from V and 3 bases from J, with 24 bases between. The CDR3 spells CASSDRWSAKGNRYEQYF. The CDR3, as DNA: TGTGCCAGCAGTGACCGCTGGTCCGCCAAGGGGAATCGCTACGAGCAGTACTTC.

This clone was picked up one time. The V call is TRBV19, the J call TRBJ2-2; 7 bases map to TRBD1. The germline V gene encodes CDR1 LNHDA and CDR2 SQIVND (reference sequence). This CDR3 has 15 amino acids. The ends lost 9 bases at V and 0 bases at J; junction bases unmatched: 7. CDR3: CASEPGTANTGELFF. The DNA of the CDR3 is TGTGCCAGCGAGCCAGGGACAGCGAACACCGGGGAGCTGTTTTTT.

The rearrangement links TRBV4-3 to TRBJ1-5, with D unresolved. CDR3 length: 13 residues. V was shortened by 0 bases and J by 6 bases, with 6 bases between the two germline ends. Germline CDR1 reads LGHNA; CDR2 reads YSLEER. DNA of the CDR3: TGCGCCAGCAGCCAAGATGAGGGTCAGCCCCAGCATTTT. Encoded protein: CASSQDEGQPQHF.

A few counts support this clone. Other DNA sequences within the sample encode an identical CDR3. The chain is built from TRBV19 and TRBJ2-1, with 12 bases that match TRBD2. Looked up from germline, CDR1 is LNHDA and CDR2 is SQIVND (reference sequence). This CDR3 has 17 residues. J gave up 0 bases and V 3 bases, and 3 bases lay outside the gene matches. The CDR3 DNA follows: TGTGCCAGTAGTATCTCGACTAGCGGGAGCTCCTACAATGAGCAGTTCTTC. Protein: CASSISTSGSSYNEQFF. Combining the CDR3 with reference TRBV19 and TRBJ2-1 gives the whole variable domain DGGITQSPKYLFRKEGQNVTLSCEQNLNHDAMYWYRQDPGQGLRLIYYSQIVNDFQKGDIAEGYSVSREKKESFPLTVTSAQKNPTAFYLCASSISTSGSSYNEQFFGPGTRLTVL.

V gene TRBV5-5 combines with J gene TRBJ1-3, with D unresolved. This CDR3 contains 14 residues. Germline V gene data show CDR1 as SGHKS and CDR2 as YYEKEE (reference sequence). Trimming took 6 bases from V and 5 from J, leaving 15 bases between them. CDR3 region: CASTYGEGRNTIYF. The DNA of the CDR3 is TGTGCCAGCACCTATGGGGAGGGTAGAAACACCATATATTTT. Using reference TRBV5-5 and TRBJ1-3 for the parts outside the CDR3, the full variable domain is DAGVTQSPTHLIKTRGQQVTLRCSPISGHKSVSWYQQVLGQGPQFIFQYYEKEERGRGNFPDRFSARQFPNYSSELNVNALLLGDSALYLCASTYGEGRNTIYFGEGSWLTVV.

This clone was detected only once. The genes are TRBV29-1 and TRBJ2-1; possible D gene TRBD2, 6 bases. The CDR3 is 12 amino acids. Germline V gives CDR1 SQVTM, CDR2 ANQGSEA. V lost 8 bases to trimming and J lost 6 bases, with 14 bases between them. The CDR3 reads CSPIGRGNEQFF. CDR3 in DNA: TGCAGCCCGATTGGGCGGGGCAATGAGCAGTTCTTC.

The J gene is TRBJ2-7, the V gene TRBV6-5; 7 bases are shared with TRBD1. V trimming: 5 bases; J trimming: 2 bases; junction bases outside the gene matches: 9. This CDR3 has 15 amino acids. The V gene's germline CDR1 is MNHEY and CDR2 SVGAGI. CDR3 nucleotides: TGTGCCAGCAGTACCGCCGGGACAGCCACCTACGAGCAGTACTTC. Protein: CASSTAGTATYEQYF.

The rearrangement uses TRBV2 and TRBJ1-2; possibly TRBD1 for D (5 bases). The germline V gene has CDR1 SNHLY and CDR2 FYNNEI. V lost 8 bases and J lost 6, with 22 bases in between. The CDR3 spans 15 residues. In DNA, the CDR3 is TGTGCCAGCGGGGCCTCTCGGGGACTCGGGAATGGCTACACCTTC. Translating it yields CASGASRGLGNGYTF.

The chain carries TRBV4-2 and TRBJ2-3, with TRBD2 as a possible D gene (5 bases). Trimming took off 1 base at V and 3 bases at J, with 14 bases between the two ends. The CDR3 contains 16 residues. Germline loops: CDR1 LGHNA, CDR2 YNFKEQ. Here the CDR3 DNA reads TGTGCCAGCAGCCAAGCCTCGACTACTTATACAGATACGCAGTATTTT. Residues: CASSQASTTYTDTQYF.

The genes are TRBV5-1 and TRBJ2-1; 8 positions match TRBD1. With 4 bases clipped from V and 4 bases from J, the junction kept 19 bases outside the gene matches. The CDR3 loop spans 19 amino acids. CDR1 is SGHRS and CDR2 is YFSETQ in the germline V gene. The CDR3 here is CASSLTGAGLLIGYNEQFF. The CDR3 nucleotides are TGCGCCAGCAGCCTGACAGGGGCTGGCCTATTGATTGGATACAATGAGCAGTTCTTC.

The V and J genes are TRBV29-1 and TRBJ1-2; 7 bases are a match to TRBD1. Looked up from germline, CDR1 is SQVTM and CDR2 is ANQGSEA. Trimming took 6 bases from V and 5 from J; bases not matched to a gene: 9. The CDR3 length is 13 residues. CDR3 nucleotides: TGCAGCGTCCGGGACAGCACCTCTTATGGCTACACCTTC. Translation: CSVRDSTSYGYTF.

In its sample, this clone was seen a few times. The V and J genes are TRBV7-8 and TRBJ1-1; the match to TRBD1 covers 7 bases. The CDR3 loop spans 14 amino acids. Trimming removed 6 bases from V and 3 bases from J; junction bases left unmatched: 7. CDR1 and CDR2 (germline): SGHVS, FQNEAQ. The CDR3 here is CASSDPGQYTEAFF. The CDR3 region has the DNA TGTGCCAGCAGTGACCCGGGACAGTACACTGAAGCTTTCTTT.

V gene TRBV5-6 combines with J gene TRBJ2-5, with 11 bases lining up with TRBD2. The CDR3 runs 16 residues. V dropped 2 bases and J dropped 3; count of bases not matched to a gene: 6. Germline V gives CDR1 SGHDT, CDR2 YYEEEE. The CDR3 DNA sequence: TGTGCCAGCAGCTTCGTAGCGGGAGGGTTTAAAGAGACCCAGTACTTC. Its translation: CASSFVAGGFKETQYF.

The rearrangement uses TRBV7-2 and TRBJ1-2; D is possibly TRBD1 (6 bases). The CDR3 runs to 9 residues. Germline lookup yields CDR1 SGHTA and CDR2 FQGNSA. The CDR3 region is CVGAYGYTF. CDR3 sequence (DNA): TGTGTGGGGGCCTATGGCTACACCTTC. The full variable domain, completed using reference TRBV7-2 and TRBJ1-2, is GAGVSQSPSNKVTEKGKDVELRCDPISGHTALYWYRQSLGQGLEFLIYFQGNSAPDKSGLPSDRFSAERTGGSVSTLTIQRTQQEDSAVYLCVGAYGYTFGSGTRLTVV.

The V call is TRBV4-2, the J call TRBJ1-5, with 9 bases matching TRBD1. CDR1 LGHNA and CDR2 YNFKEQ come from the germline V gene. This CDR3 spans 16 amino acids. J was trimmed by 0 bases and V by 3 bases; bases with no gene match: 3. CDR3 protein: CASSHTGGFSNQPQHF. The CDR3 DNA sequence: TGTGCCAGCAGCCATACAGGGGGCTTTAGCAATCAGCCCCAGCATTTT.

The gene calls are TRBV19 and TRBJ2-4; tentative D call: TRBD2 (5 bases). Trimming removed 3 bases from V and 12 bases from J, with 15 bases in between. There are 13 residues in the CDR3. Germline V gene data show CDR1 as LNHDA and CDR2 as SQIVND (reference sequence). CDR3 sequence: CASSITGSRDQYF. In DNA form, the CDR3 reads TGTGCCAGTAGTATCACTGGGAGCAGAGATCAGTACTTC. Supplemented by reference TRBV19 and TRBJ2-4, the full variable domain reads DGGITQSPKYLFRKEGQNVTLSCEQNLNHDAMYWYRQDPGQGLRLIYYSQIVNDFQKGDIAEGYSVSREKKESFPLTVTSAQKNPTAFYLCASSITGSRDQYFGAGTRLSVL.

The genes are TRBV24-1 and TRBJ2-3, with D unclear. The germline gives CDR1 KGHDR, CDR2 SFDVKD. V was pared by 4 bases and J by 0 bases, with 10 bases between. This CDR3 comprises 15 residues. The CDR3, as DNA: TGTGCCACCAGTGACCCTAGTGAGAGCACAGATACGCAGTATTTT. Translated: CATSDPSESTDTQYF.

This clone was found a few times. J is TRBJ2-3 and V is TRBV19, with TRBD2 identical over 10 bases. Germline values: CDR1 LNHDA, CDR2 SQIVND (reference sequence). This CDR3 is 16 amino acids long. The V gene end was trimmed by 6 bases and the J gene end by 1 base; junction bases not matched to a gene: 7. CDR3 loop: CASRVAGGVGTDTQYF. CDR3 nucleotide sequence: TGTGCCAGTAGGGTAGCGGGAGGAGTTGGCACAGATACGCAGTATTTT.